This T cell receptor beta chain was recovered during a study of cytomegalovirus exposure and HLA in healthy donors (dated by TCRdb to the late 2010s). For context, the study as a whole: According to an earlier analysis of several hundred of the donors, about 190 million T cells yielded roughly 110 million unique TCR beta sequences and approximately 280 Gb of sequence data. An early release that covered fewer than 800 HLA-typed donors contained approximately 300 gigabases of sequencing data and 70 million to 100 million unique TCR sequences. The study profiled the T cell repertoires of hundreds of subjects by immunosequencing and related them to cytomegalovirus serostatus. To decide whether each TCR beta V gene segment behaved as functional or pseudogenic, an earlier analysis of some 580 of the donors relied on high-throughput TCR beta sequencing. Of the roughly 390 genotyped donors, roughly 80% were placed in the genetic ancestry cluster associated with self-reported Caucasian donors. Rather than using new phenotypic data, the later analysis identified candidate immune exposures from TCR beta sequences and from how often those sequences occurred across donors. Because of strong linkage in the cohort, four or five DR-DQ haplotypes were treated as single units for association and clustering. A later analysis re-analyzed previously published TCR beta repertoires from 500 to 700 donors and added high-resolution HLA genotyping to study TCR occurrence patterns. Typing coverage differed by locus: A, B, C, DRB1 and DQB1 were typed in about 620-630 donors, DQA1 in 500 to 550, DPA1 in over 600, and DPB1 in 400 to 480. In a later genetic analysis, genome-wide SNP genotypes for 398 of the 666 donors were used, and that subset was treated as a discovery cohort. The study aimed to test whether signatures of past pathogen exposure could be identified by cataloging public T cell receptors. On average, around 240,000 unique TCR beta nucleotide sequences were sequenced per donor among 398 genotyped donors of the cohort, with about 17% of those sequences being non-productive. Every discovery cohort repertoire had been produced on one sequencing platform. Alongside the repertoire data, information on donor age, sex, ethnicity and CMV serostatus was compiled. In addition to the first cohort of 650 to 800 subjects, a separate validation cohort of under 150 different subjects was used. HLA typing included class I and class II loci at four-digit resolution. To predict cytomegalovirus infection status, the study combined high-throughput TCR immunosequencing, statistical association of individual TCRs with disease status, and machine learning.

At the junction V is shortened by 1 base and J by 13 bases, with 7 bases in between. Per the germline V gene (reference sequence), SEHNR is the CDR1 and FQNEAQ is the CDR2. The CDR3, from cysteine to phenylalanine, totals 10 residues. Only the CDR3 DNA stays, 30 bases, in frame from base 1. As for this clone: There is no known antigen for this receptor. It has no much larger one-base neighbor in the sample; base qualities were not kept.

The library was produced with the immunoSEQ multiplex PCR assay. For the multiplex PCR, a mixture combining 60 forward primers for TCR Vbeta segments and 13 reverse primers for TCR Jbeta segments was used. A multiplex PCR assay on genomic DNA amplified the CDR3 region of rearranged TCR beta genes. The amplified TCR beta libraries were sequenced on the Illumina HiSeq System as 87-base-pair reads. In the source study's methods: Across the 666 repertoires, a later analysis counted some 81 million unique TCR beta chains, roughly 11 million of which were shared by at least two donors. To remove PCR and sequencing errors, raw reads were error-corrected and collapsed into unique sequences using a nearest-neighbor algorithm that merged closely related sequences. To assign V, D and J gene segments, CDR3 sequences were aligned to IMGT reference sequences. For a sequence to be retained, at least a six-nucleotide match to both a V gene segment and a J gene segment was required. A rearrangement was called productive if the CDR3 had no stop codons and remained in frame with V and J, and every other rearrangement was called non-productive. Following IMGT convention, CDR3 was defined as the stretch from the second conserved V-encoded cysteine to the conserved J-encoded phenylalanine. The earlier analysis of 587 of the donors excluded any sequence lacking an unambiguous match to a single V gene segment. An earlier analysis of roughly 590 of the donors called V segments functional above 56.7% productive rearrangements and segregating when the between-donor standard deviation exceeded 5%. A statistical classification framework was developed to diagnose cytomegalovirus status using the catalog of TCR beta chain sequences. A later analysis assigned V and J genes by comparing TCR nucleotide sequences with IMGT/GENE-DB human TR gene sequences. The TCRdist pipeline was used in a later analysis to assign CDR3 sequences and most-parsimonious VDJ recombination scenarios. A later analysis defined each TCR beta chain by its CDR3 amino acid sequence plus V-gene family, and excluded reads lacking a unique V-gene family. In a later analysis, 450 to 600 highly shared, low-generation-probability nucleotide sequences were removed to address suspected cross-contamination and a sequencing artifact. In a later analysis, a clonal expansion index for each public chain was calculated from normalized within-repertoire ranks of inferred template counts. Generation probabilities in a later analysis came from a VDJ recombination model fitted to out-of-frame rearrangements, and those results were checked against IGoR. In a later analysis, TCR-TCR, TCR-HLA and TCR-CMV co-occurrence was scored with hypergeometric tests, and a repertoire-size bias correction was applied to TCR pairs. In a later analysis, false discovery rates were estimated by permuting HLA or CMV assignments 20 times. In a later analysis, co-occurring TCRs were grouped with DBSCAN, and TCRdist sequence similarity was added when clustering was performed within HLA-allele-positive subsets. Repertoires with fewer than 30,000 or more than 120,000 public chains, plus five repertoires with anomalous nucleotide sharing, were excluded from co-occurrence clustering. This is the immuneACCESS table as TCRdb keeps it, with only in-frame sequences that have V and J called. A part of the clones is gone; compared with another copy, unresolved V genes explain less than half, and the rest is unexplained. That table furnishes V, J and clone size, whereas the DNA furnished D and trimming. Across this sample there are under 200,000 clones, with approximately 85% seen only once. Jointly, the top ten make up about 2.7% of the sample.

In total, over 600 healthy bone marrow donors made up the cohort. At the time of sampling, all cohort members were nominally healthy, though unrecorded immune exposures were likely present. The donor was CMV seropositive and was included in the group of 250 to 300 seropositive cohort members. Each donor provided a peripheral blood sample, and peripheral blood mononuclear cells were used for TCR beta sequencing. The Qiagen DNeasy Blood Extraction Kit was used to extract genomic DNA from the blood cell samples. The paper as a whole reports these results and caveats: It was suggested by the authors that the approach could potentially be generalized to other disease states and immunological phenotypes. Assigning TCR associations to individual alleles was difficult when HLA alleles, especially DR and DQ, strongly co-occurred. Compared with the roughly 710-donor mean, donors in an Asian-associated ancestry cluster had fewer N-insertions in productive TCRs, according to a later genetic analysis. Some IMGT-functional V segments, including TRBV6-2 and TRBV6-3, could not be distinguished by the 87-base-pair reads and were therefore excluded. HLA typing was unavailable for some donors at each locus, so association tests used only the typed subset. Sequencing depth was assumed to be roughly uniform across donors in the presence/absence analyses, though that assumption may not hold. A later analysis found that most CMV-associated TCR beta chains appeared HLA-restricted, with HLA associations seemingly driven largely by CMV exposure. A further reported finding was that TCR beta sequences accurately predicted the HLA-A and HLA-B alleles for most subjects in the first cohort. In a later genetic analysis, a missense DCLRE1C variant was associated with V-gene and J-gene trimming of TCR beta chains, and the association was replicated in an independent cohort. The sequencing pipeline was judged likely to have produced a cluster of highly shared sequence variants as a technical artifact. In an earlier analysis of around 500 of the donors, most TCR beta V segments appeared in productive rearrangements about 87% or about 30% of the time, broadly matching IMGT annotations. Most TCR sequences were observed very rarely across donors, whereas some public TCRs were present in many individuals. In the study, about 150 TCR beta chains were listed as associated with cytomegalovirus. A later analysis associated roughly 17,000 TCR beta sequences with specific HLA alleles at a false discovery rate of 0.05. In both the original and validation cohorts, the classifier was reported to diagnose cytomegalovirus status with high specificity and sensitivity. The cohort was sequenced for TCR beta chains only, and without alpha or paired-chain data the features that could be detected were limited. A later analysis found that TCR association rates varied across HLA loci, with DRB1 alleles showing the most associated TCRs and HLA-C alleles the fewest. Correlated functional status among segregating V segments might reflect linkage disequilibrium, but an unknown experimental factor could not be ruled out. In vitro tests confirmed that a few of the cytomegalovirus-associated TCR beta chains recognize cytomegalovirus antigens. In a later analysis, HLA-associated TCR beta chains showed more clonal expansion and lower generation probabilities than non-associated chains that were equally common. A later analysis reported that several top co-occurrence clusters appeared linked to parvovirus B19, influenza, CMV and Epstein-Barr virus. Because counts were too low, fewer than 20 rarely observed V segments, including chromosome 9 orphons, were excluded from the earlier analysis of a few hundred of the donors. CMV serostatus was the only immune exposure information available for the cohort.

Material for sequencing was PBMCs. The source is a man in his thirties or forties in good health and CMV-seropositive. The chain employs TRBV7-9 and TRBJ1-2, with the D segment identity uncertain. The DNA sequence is TGTGCCAGCAGCTTAGGGGCGTTCACCTTC. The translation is CASSLGAFTF.